This T cell receptor (beta chain) was obtained from a study of cytomegalovirus exposure and HLA in healthy donors. CDR3 length equals 10 residues. Germline V lookup: CDR1 LGHNT, CDR2 FRNRAP. Both 60 Vbeta primers and 13 Jbeta primers went into the PCR. Sequencing was performed with immunoSEQ multiplex PCR; in TCRdb, only in-frame clones are kept and a portion is missing. The repertoire holds 130,000 to 150,000 clones, with around 84% as singletons. The chain combines TRBV12-5 with TRBJ2-1; 9 positions agree with TRBD2. Sample: PBMCs. The receptor's source is a boy aged 2 to 10 in good health and CMV-seronegative. The CDR3 bases are TGTGGAGCGGGGGGACATGAGCAGTTCTTC. Its protein is CGAGGHEQFF.